These 14 T cell receptor beta chains originate from one sample sequenced in a study of patients and donors after allogeneic stem cell transplantation (dated by TCRdb to about 2020). The library was produced with RT-PCR. These reads were obtained on a NextSeq 550. Clones were called with MiXCR by TCRdb after fastp trimmed the public reads at Q25, and only in-frame beta chains were retained. Rows are unified per CDR3 protein, each entry keeping the most common DNA and genes. The sample records some 160,000 distinct CDR3 sequences, 24% of which are singletons. The ten top clones hold roughly 26% of the sample. Material: blood, either unsorted or a sorted T cell fraction (not recorded which). Source of these receptors: a human donor who was either an allogeneic HSCT recipient or a stem cell or donor lymphocyte infusion donor (not recorded which). It is not recorded whose cells these are; they may come from a transplant donor.

In its sample, this clonotype was seen a few times. The rearrangement joins TRBV20-1 to TRBJ1-4, with D possibly being TRBD1 (5 bases). CDR3 length: 13 amino acids. Germline lookup yields CDR1 DFQATT and CDR2 SNEGSKA (reference sequence). Trimming took off 3 bases at V and 8 bases at J, with 13 bases between the two ends. CDR3 bases: TGCAGTGCTAGTCGTCAGGCAGGGGAAAAACTGTTTTTT. Its translation: CSASRQAGEKLFF.

This clonotype was detected only a few times. The chain has TRBV7-2 and TRBJ2-3; no definite D call. The CDR3 runs to 12 residues. The ends were cut back, 2 bases at V and 3 bases at J, with 3 bases in the middle. Germline V CDR1 and CDR2: SGHTA, FQGNSA. For the CDR3, the DNA is TGTGCCAGCAGCTTAAAGACAGATACGCAGTATTTT. Its translation: CASSLKTDTQYF.

The chain combines TRBV12-3 or TRBV12-4 with TRBJ2-4, with D unclear. Trimming shortened V by 4 bases and J by 8 bases, and 12 bases separated the two germline ends. The CDR3 length is 13 residues. The CDR3: CASSSNFQDIQYF. The DNA of the CDR3 is TGTGCCAGCAGTTCTAACTTTCAGGACATTCAGTACTTC.

This clonotype has more than one count but fewer than ten. In DNA, the CDR3 is TGTGCCAGCAGCGGGGCCGTGGCAGGGAGCGCCGGGGAGCTGTTTTTT. It specifies CASSGAVAGSAGELFF. The V gene is TRBV7-2, the J gene TRBJ2-2; D tentatively fits TRBD1 or TRBD2 (5 bases each). CDR1 and CDR2 from the germline V gene are SGHTA and FQGNSA. V was trimmed by 5 bases and J by 6 bases, leaving 19 bases between them. There are 16 residues in the CDR3.

The CDR3 here is CASSKDELTYEQYF. For the CDR3, the DNA is TGTGCCAGCAGCAAGGATGAATTAACCTACGAGCAGTACTTC. V gene TRBV5-8 combines with J gene TRBJ2-7; D gene ambiguous. This CDR3 is 14 amino acids long. Looked up from germline, CDR1 is SGHTS and CDR2 is YDEGEE. V lost 4 bases to trimming and J lost 2 bases, with 13 bases between them.

The V call is TRBV5-1, the J call TRBJ2-7; 7 bases agree with TRBD1. J was trimmed by 4 bases and V by 5 bases; bases with no gene match: 12. Germline V gene sequence: CDR1 SGHRS, CDR2 YFSETQ. CDR3 length: 15 residues. DNA of the CDR3: TGCGCCAGCAGAATCCGCGGAACAGGGGATTACGAGCAGTACTTC. Protein: CASRIRGTGDYEQYF.

This clonotype was counted only a few times. V gene TRBV19 combines with J gene TRBJ2-2; D is unclear. The CDR3 length is 12 residues. Germline-derived CDR1 and CDR2 are LNHDA and SQIVND (reference sequence). The ends were cut back, 9 bases at V and 6 bases at J, with 11 bases in the middle. CDR3 nucleotides: TGTGCCAGCCCGAATTTGGCCGGGGAGCTGTTTTTT. It codes for CASPNLAGELFF.

This clonotype was detected only once. This chain uses TRBV4-3 with TRBJ2-3; 7 bases agree with TRBD2. Trimming took 0 bases from V and 5 from J; bases not matched to a gene: 14. The CDR3 has 18 amino acids. CDR1 is LGHNA and CDR2 is YSLEER in the germline V gene. As DNA, the CDR3 is TGCGCCAGCAGCCAAGATCTTTTGGGCGGGAGAAGGGGAGATACGCAGTATTTT. Its translation is CASSQDLLGGRRGDTQYF.

This clonotype was seen a few times. An end of the junction does not agree with germline; a read error may underlie this. This rearrangement joins TRBV7-6 to TRBJ1-1, with a tentative D call TRBD1 (6 bases). CDR3 length: 13 residues. CDR1 and CDR2 from the germline V gene are SGHVS and FNYEAQ. CDR3: CATSYREGTEAFF. CDR3 nucleotide sequence: TGTGCCACCAGCTACAGGGAAGGGACTGAAGCTTTCTTT.

The gene calls are TRBV5-1 and TRBJ2-3; the D gene could be TRBD1 or TRBD2 (5 bases each). The germline V gene encodes CDR1 SGHRS and CDR2 YFSETQ. V was cut by 4 bases and J by 6 bases, with 15 bases left in between. This CDR3 comprises 14 residues. In nucleotides, the CDR3 is TGCGCCAGCAGCACGACAGTGGGACCGGATACGCAGTATTTT. Translation: CASSTTVGPDTQYF.

V usage is TRBV5-1 and J usage is TRBJ2-1, with D unresolved. In germline, CDR1 is SGHRS, CDR2 YFSETQ. The CDR3 sequence is 11 residues long. V was pared by 0 bases and J by 11 bases, with 6 bases between. The DNA of the CDR3 is TGCGCCAGCAGCTTGGAGGCGCAGCAGTTCTTC. This codes for CASSLEAQQFF. The variable domain in full, with the rest retrieved from reference TRBV5-1 and TRBJ2-1, is KAGVTQTPRYLIKTRGQQVTLSCSPISGHRSVSWYQQTPGQGLQFLFEYFSETQRNKGNFPGRFSGRQFSNSRSEMNVSTLELGDSALYLCASSLEAQQFFGPGTRLTVL.

This rearrangement joins TRBV7-9 to TRBJ2-4; 7 bases match TRBD1. V lost 5 bases, J lost 0 bases, and 19 bases stayed unmatched. Per the germline V gene, CDR1 is SEHNR and CDR2 is FQNEAQ (reference sequence). The CDR3 sequence is 20 residues long. The DNA of the CDR3 is TGTGCCAGCAGCCTTCCCCGACAGGGAATCATACCTCTAGCCAAAAACATTCAGTACTTC. As protein: CASSLPRQGIIPLAKNIQYF.

J is TRBJ1-2 and V is TRBV5-1; the D is unclear. The CDR3 loop spans 16 amino acids. Germline V gene data show CDR1 as SGHRS and CDR2 as YFSETQ. V lost 0 bases and J lost 7, with 19 bases in between. CDR3 nucleotides: TGCGCCAGCAGCTTGGGGACGGGCCTCCGCGCTTCTGGCTACACCTTC. Its translation is CASSLGTGLRASGYTF.

This clonotype was seen more than once but under ten times. This chain connects TRBV6-5 to TRBJ1-1; 7 positions agree with TRBD1. Germline CDR1 is MNHEY and CDR2 is SVGAGI. CDR3 length equals 13 residues. The J segment lost 5 bases and the V segment lost 7 bases, leaving 7 bases of the junction unmatched. CDR3 sequence (DNA): TGTGCCAGCACCGACAGGGCAATAACTGAAGCTTTCTTT. Protein product: CASTDRAITEAFF.